This T cell receptor beta chain was identified during a study of shared T cell receptors in the human thymus. The data were produced by immunoSEQ multiplex PCR, yet TCRdb's version contains in-frame clones alone and is incomplete. This table holds 630,000 or so clones, around 87% found once. About this clone itself: The sample holds other DNA sequences that translate to the same CDR3.

Germline V gene sequence: CDR1 MDHEN, CDR2 SYDVKM. V was clipped by 4 bases and J by 7 bases, with 2 bases between them. CDR3 size: 10 residues. A further study also used this sample, focusing on human thymus T cells. In that study: Thymic samples were excised during corrective heart operations. It looked as if thymic and blood repertoires used V and J genes in a biased way.

The sample was thymocytes. The receptor was derived from a boy in the first two years of life with a congenital heart defect. V and J are TRBV28 and TRBJ2-1; no reliable D call. CDR3 DNA: TGTGCCAGCAGTTCGAATGAGCAGTTCTTC. As protein: CASSSNEQFF.